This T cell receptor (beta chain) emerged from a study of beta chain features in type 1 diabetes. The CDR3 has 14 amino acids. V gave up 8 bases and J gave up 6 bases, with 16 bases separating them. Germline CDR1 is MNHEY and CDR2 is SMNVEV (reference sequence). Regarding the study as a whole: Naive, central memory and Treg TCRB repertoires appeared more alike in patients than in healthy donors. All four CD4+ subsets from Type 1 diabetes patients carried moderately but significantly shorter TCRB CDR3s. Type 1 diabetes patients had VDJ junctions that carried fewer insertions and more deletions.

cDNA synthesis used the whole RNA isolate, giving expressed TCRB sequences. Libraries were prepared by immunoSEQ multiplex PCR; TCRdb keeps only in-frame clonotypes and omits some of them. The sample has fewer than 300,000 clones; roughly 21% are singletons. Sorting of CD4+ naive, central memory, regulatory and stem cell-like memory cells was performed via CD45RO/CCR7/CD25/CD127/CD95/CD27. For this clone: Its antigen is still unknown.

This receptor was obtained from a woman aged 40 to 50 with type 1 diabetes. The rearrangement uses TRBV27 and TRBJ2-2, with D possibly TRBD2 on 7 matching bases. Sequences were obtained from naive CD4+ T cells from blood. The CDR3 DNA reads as TGTGCCAGCCGAGGAACAGGGAGGGCCGGGGAGCTGTTTTTT. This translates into CASRGTGRAGELFF.